These 32 T cell receptor beta chains came from one sample sequenced in a study of cytomegalovirus exposure and HLA in healthy donors. The PCR made use of 60 Vbeta and 13 Jbeta primers. TCRdb's table, derived via immunoSEQ multiplex PCR, lists solely in-frame clones and lacks some. The sample gives tens of thousands of clones, 70% to 80% of which show up once; around 3.2% is in the top ten. The source material was PBMCs. Receptors were obtained from a man aged 45-60 years in good health and CMV-seropositive.

The rearrangement joins TRBV9 to TRBJ1-5, with D uncertain. Trimming took 3 bases from V and 5 from J, leaving 6 bases between them. Germline lookup yields CDR1 SGDLS and CDR2 YYNGEE. This CDR3 contains 12 residues. For the CDR3, the DNA is TGTGCCAGCAGCGCCGGAGATCAGCCCCAGCATTTT. It is translated as CASSAGDQPQHF.

A word on this clone: Germline is not matched at one junction end, which may reflect a read error. V usage is TRBV18 and J usage is TRBJ1-1; 8 bases align to TRBD1. The CDR3 runs 18 residues. In germline, CDR1 is KGHSH, CDR2 LQKENI. This CDR3 reads CASLPRSWQGAGDTEAFF. The CDR3 DNA follows: TGTGCCAGCTTACCAAGATCATGGCAGGGGGCAGGGGACACTGAAGCTTTCTTT.

The chain combines TRBV4-3 with TRBJ2-7; 7 bases agree with TRBD2. The V and J ends lost 2 bases and 4 bases, in that order; junction bases with no gene match: 8. This CDR3 spans 15 amino acids. Germline CDR1 and CDR2: LGHNA and YSLEER. The CDR3 region has the DNA TGCGCCAGCAGCCAAACGACTGGGGGGGGTTACGAGCAGTACTTC. Encoded protein: CASSQTTGGGYEQYF.

The chain has TRBV6-1 and TRBJ2-7, with TRBD2 matching 11 bases. CDR1 and CDR2 (germline): MNHNS, SASEGT. Trimming removed 3 bases from V and 3 bases from J; junction bases left unmatched: 1. CDR3 length: 14 residues. DNA for the CDR3: TGTGCCAGCAGTGAGGGACTAGCGGACTACGAGCAGTACTTC. Protein sequence: CASSEGLADYEQYF.

V gene TRBV5-6 combines with J gene TRBJ2-7, with TRBD2 identical over 12 bases. Germline assignment: CDR1 SGHDT and CDR2 YYEEEE. There are 15 residues in the CDR3. With 3 bases clipped from V and 4 bases from J, the junction kept 5 bases outside the gene matches. CDR3 region: CASSYGTSGFYEQYF. In nucleotides, the CDR3 is TGTGCCAGCAGCTATGGGACTAGCGGGTTTTACGAGCAGTACTTC.

This clone was observed once. The chain links TRBV6-5 to TRBJ1-1; D perhaps matches TRBD1 (6 bases). V gave up 7 bases and J gave up 4 bases, with 16 bases separating them. This CDR3 has 14 residues. Germline loops: CDR1 MNHEY, CDR2 SVGAGI. The CDR3 nucleotides read TGTGCCAGCAAAATAACAGGGACGGGCACTGAAGCTTTCTTT. Translated, it gives CASKITGTGTEAFF.

V usage is TRBV30 and J usage is TRBJ1-4; TRBD1 might be the D (5 bases). The CDR3 covers 11 residues. In germline, CDR1 is GTSNPN, CDR2 SVGIG (reference sequence). Trimming cost V 0 bases and J 11 bases, with 7 bases left between them. The CDR3 region has the DNA TGTGCCTGGAGTGTAAAGGGGAAACTGTTTTTT. Amino acids: CAWSVKGKLFF.

The V call is TRBV5-4, the J call TRBJ2-5; tentative D call: TRBD2 (7 bases). In germline, CDR1 is SGHNT, CDR2 YYREEE (reference sequence). CDR3 length: 15 amino acids. V shed 4 bases and J shed 5 bases, with 18 bases lying between them. CDR3 sequence (DNA): TGTGCCAGCAGCCCTGTGGGGGGGCCGTTGGAGACCCAGTACTTC. It specifies CASSPVGGPLETQYF.

With regard to this clone: Mismatch with germline at one junction end may stem from a read error. This sequence joins TRBV7-9 and TRBJ2-3, with 13 bases fitting TRBD2. Germline V gene data show CDR1 as SEHNR and CDR2 as FQNEAQ (reference sequence). The CDR3 is made up of 16 amino acids. CDR3 amino acids: CSSSLTGTSGTDTQYF. The CDR3 DNA sequence: TGTTCCAGCAGCCTCACCGGGACTAGCGGGACCGATACGCAGTATTTT.

The chain couples TRBV7-2 to TRBJ2-2, with 8 bases matching TRBD2. The J segment lost 6 bases and the V segment lost 3 bases, leaving 18 bases of the junction unmatched. The CDR3 consists of 19 residues. Germline V gives CDR1 SGHTA, CDR2 FQGNSA. This chain's CDR3 is CASSFSGFGRAAPAGELFF. CDR3 DNA: TGTGCCAGCAGCTTTTCGGGTTTCGGGAGGGCCGCTCCCGCCGGGGAGCTGTTTTTT.

The chain has TRBV27 and TRBJ2-5; tentative D call: TRBD2 (6 bases). V was trimmed by 5 bases and J by 0 bases, leaving 16 bases between them. This CDR3 has 16 amino acids. Germline values: CDR1 MNHEY, CDR2 SMNVEV (reference sequence). The CDR3 protein is CASSISGWRYQETQYF. As DNA, the CDR3 is TGTGCCAGCAGTATTAGCGGTTGGAGGTACCAAGAGACCCAGTACTTC.

As concerns this clone: One junction end does not reproduce the germline sequence, and a read error may be involved. The chain carries TRBV27 and TRBJ2-6, with D possibly matching TRBD1 (5 bases). The CDR3 sequence is 16 residues long. CDR1 is MNHEY, CDR2 SMNVEV, per germline (reference sequence). CDR3 region: CASSFRQISGANGLTF. The DNA of the CDR3 is TGTGCCAGCAGTTTTCGGCAGATCTCTGGGGCCAACGGCCTGACTTTC.

The rearrangement uses TRBV27 and TRBJ2-7; D possibly corresponds to TRBD2 (6 bases). The CDR3 loop spans 14 amino acids. The V end was cut by 3 bases, the J end by 4 bases, with 13 bases between. The germline V gene encodes CDR1 MNHEY and CDR2 SMNVEV (reference sequence). DNA of the CDR3: TGTGCCAGCAGTTTTTATGGCGGGGCGTACGAGCAGTACTTC. As protein: CASSFYGGAYEQYF.

Comment on this clone: The junction differs from germline at one of its ends, possibly a read error. The CDR3 DNA is TGTTCCAGCAGCCCCTATCTAGCGGCTACTTACAATGAGCAGTTCTTC. It codes for CSSSPYLAATYNEQFF. This chain joins TRBV7-9 and TRBJ2-1; 7 nucleotides line up with TRBD2. CDR1 is SEHNR and CDR2 is FQNEAQ in the germline V gene (reference sequence). The CDR3 contains 16 residues.

The rearrangement uses TRBV9 and TRBJ2-7, with TRBD1 identical over 7 bases. The CDR3 runs to 16 residues. Trimming cost V 2 bases and J 4 bases; bases outside gene matches: 12. Germline CDR1 SGDLS, CDR2 YYNGEE. The CDR3 spells CASSVSHDREIYEQYF. In DNA form, the CDR3 reads TGTGCCAGCAGCGTCAGCCACGACAGGGAAATTTACGAGCAGTACTTC.

The chain recombines TRBV29-1 with TRBJ2-1; 11 nucleotides align to TRBD2. V shed 3 bases and J 0 bases; nucleotides not matched to a gene: 7. The CDR3 sequence is 17 residues long. Germline V lookup: CDR1 SQVTM, CDR2 ANQGSEA. CDR3 sequence: CSVDGTSGISSYNEQFF. CDR3 bases: TGCAGCGTTGATGGGACTAGCGGAATTAGCTCCTACAATGAGCAGTTCTTC.

V usage is TRBV11-3 and J usage is TRBJ1-2, with D perhaps TRBD1 (5 bases). This CDR3 comprises 15 residues. V shed 2 bases and J shed 8 bases, with 18 bases lying between them. Germline CDR1 reads SGHNT; CDR2 reads YENEEA. The CDR3 here is CASSLSGGTPAGYTF. The CDR3 DNA sequence: TGTGCCAGCAGCTTATCAGGAGGGACGCCGGCGGGCTACACCTTC.

The rearrangement links TRBV5-1 to TRBJ2-2; no reliable D call. This CDR3 contains 14 residues. V was shortened by 1 base and J by 5 bases, with 9 bases between the two germline ends. Germline V gene sequence: CDR1 SGHRS, CDR2 YFSETQ. Written as DNA, the CDR3 is TGCGCCAGCAGCTTGATCCAGACAACCGGGGAGCTGTTTTTT. Translation: CASSLIQTTGELFF.

V is TRBV9 and J is TRBJ2-5; 8 nucleotides match TRBD1. Germline V gene sequence: CDR1 SGDLS, CDR2 YYNGEE. Trimming cost V 4 bases and J 2 bases; bases outside gene matches: 4. The CDR3 extends over 14 amino acids. The chain's CDR3 is CASSTGQGQETQYF. Here the CDR3 DNA reads TGTGCCAGCAGCACAGGACAGGGTCAAGAGACCCAGTACTTC.

This chain joins TRBV11-1 and TRBJ2-1; 8 positions match TRBD1. V was clipped by 1 base and J by 9 bases; unmatched bases: 8. The CDR3 covers 15 residues. The germline gives CDR1 SGHAT, CDR2 FQDESV (reference sequence). CDR3 amino acids: CASSLVGQGAGEQFF. CDR3 coding DNA: TGTGCCAGCAGCTTAGTCGGGCAGGGGGCAGGTGAGCAGTTCTTC. Drawing the rest from reference TRBV11-1 and TRBJ2-1, the complete variable domain is EAEVAQSPRYKITEKSQAVAFWCDPISGHATLYWYRQILGQGPELLVQFQDESVVDDSQLPKDRFSAERLKGVDSTLKIQPAELGDSAMYLCASSLVGQGAGEQFFGPGTRLTVL.

The chain joins TRBV4-1 to TRBJ2-1, with 13 bases identical to TRBD2. Trimming cost V 5 bases and J 5 bases; bases outside gene matches: 12. The CDR3 totals 18 residues. CDR1 MGHRA and CDR2 YSYEKL come from the germline V gene. The CDR3 loop reads CASSEGGLAGVTHNEQFF. DNA for the CDR3: TGCGCCAGCAGCGAGGGAGGACTAGCGGGAGTAACCCACAATGAGCAGTTCTTC.

This sequence joins TRBV15 and TRBJ2-5; D is uncertain. CDR3 length: 15 amino acids. Trimming shortened V by 1 base and J by 1 base, and 10 bases separated the two germline ends. Germline lookup yields CDR1 LNHNV and CDR2 YYDKDF (reference sequence). DNA for the CDR3: TGTGCCACCAGCAGAGGCAGAGGAAGCCAAGAGACCCAGTACTTC. Encoded protein: CATSRGRGSQETQYF. The full variable domain, completed using reference TRBV15 and TRBJ2-5, is DAMVIQNPRYQVTQFGKPVTLSCSQTLNHNVMYWYQQKSSQAPKLLFHYYDKDFNNEADTPDNFQSRRPNTSFCFLDIRSPGLGDTAMYLCATSRGRGSQETQYFGPGTRLLVL.

This clone was counted only a few times. The rearrangement links TRBV7-8 to TRBJ1-2; 8 bases agree with TRBD1. Germline CDR1 is SGHVS and CDR2 is FQNEAQ. V dropped 5 bases and J dropped 4; count of bases not matched to a gene: 12. This CDR3 comprises 16 residues. The CDR3 region is CASSANTGGERYGYTF. As DNA, the CDR3 is TGTGCCAGCAGCGCAAATACAGGGGGGGAGCGCTATGGCTACACCTTC.

The rearrangement links TRBV9 to TRBJ2-7; D possibly corresponds to TRBD1 (5 bases). V lost 4 bases and J 0 bases, leaving 11 bases between the germline ends. The germline V gene encodes CDR1 SGDLS and CDR2 YYNGEE. The CDR3 extends over 14 amino acids. CDR3 protein: CASSPGQSSYEQYF. CDR3 nucleotide sequence: TGTGCCAGCAGCCCAGGACAATCCTCCTACGAGCAGTACTTC. Full variable domain (remainder filled in from reference TRBV9 and TRBJ2-7): DSGVTQTPKHLITATGQRVTLRCSPRSGDLSVYWYQQSLDQGLQFLIQYYNGEERAKGNILERFSAQQFPDLHSELNLSSLELGDSALYFCASSPGQSSYEQYFGPGTRLTVT.

This clone was detected only once. The CDR3 here is CASIFGTGSREQYF. The CDR3 DNA is TGTGCCAGCATTTTCGGGACAGGGTCTCGTGAGCAGTACTTC. The chain uses TRBV2 and TRBJ2-7; 9 nucleotides match TRBD1. V lost 7 bases, J lost 7 bases, and 11 bases stayed unmatched. This CDR3 has 14 residues. From germline, CDR1 is SNHLY and CDR2 FYNNEI.

The chain joins TRBV5-6 to TRBJ2-7; no reliable D call. This CDR3 has 11 residues. Germline V CDR1 and CDR2: SGHDT, YYEEEE. V was trimmed by 0 bases and J by 6 bases, leaving 4 bases between them. Here the CDR3 reads CASSLASEQYF. The CDR3 bases are TGTGCCAGCAGCTTGGCCTCCGAGCAGTACTTC.

The rearrangement links TRBV7-2 to TRBJ2-7; D possibly corresponds to TRBD2 (6 bases). Looked up from germline, CDR1 is SGHTA and CDR2 is FQGNSA. The CDR3 extends over 13 amino acids. V was pared by 4 bases and J by 3 bases, with 10 bases between. The CDR3 here is CASSYSGLYEQYF. CDR3 nucleotides: TGTGCCAGCAGCTACTCGGGACTCTACGAGCAGTACTTC.

J is TRBJ2-1 and V is TRBV7-2; TRBD2 might be the D (5 bases). Germline CDR1 SGHTA, CDR2 FQGNSA. The CDR3 is 15 amino acids. V was trimmed by 5 bases and J by 8 bases, leaving 19 bases between them. Here the CDR3 reads CASSPFGLPTDEQFF. DNA for the CDR3: TGTGCCAGCAGCCCTTTCGGACTCCCGACCGATGAGCAGTTCTTC.

J is TRBJ1-1 and V is TRBV11-3; no reliable D call. This CDR3 spans 13 amino acids. V lost 1 base and J lost 6, with 9 bases in between. Germline CDR1 is SGHNT and CDR2 is YENEEA. CDR3 residues: CASSLGGYSEAFF. CDR3 DNA: TGTGCCAGCAGCTTAGGAGGATATTCTGAAGCTTTCTTT.

This clone was observed a handful of times. V and J are TRBV5-4 and TRBJ2-7, with 10 bases identical to TRBD1. With 3 bases clipped from V and 4 bases from J, the junction kept 4 bases outside the gene matches. The germline V gene has CDR1 SGHNT and CDR2 YYREEE (reference sequence). The CDR3 sequence is 14 residues long. The CDR3 spells CASSSDRGRYEQYF. The CDR3 bases are TGTGCCAGCAGCTCAGACAGGGGGCGATACGAGCAGTACTTC.

The chain couples TRBV18 to TRBJ1-1, with a possible D match to TRBD1 (6 bases). Trimming pared 0 bases from V and 0 bases from J, leaving 17 bases between. Germline-derived CDR1 and CDR2 are KGHSH and LQKENI. The CDR3 loop spans 18 amino acids. CDR3 sequence reads: CASSPPNSGQRMNTEAFF. The CDR3 region has the DNA TGTGCCAGCTCACCACCGAATTCCGGACAGCGAATGAACACTGAAGCTTTCTTT.

A remark on this clone: Relative to the germline gene, one junction end is altered; a read error may explain this. The rearrangement links TRBV27 to TRBJ2-7; 13 bases match TRBD2. Per germline, CDR1 MNHEY and CDR2 SMNVEV (reference sequence). The CDR3 totals 14 residues. In DNA form, the CDR3 reads TGTGCCAGCAGTTTAGGGACTAGCGGGATGGCCTCCCACTTC. It is translated as CASSLGTSGMASHF.